The T cell receptor beta chain described here comes from a study of T cells after yellow fever vaccination. On the study more broadly: Fractions with few cells were prepared using SMART-Seq v4 Ultra Low Input. Points from the study as a whole: Some clonotypes were seen in both the CD4 and the CD8 compartments. These made up a small share and likely arose from convergent recombination.

CDR1 is SGHRS and CDR2 is YFSETQ in the germline V gene. V lost 0 bases, J lost 7 bases, and 14 bases lay in between. This CDR3 contains 15 residues. This clonotype appeared a few times. Its specificity is unknown. A universal primer site and UMIs were added as TCR cDNA was made by 5'RACE template switching. TCRdb re-called the 5' RACE reads with MiXCR, one entry per CDR3 protein. The sample consists of about 340,000 distinct CDR3 sequences, 8% to 10% of them appearing once. This specimen consisted of PBMCs, obtained on the day of the first yellow fever vaccination. The sequence derives from a man between 18 and 35 years old who received the YFV17D yellow fever vaccine. The chain joins TRBV5-1 to TRBJ2-1; perhaps TRBD2 as D (7 bases). CDR3: CASSLGGGPGNEQFF. The CDR3 DNA reads TGCGCCAGCAGCTTGGGGGGGGGGCCCGGGAATGAGCAGTTCTTC.